One and the same sample provided the 20 T cell receptor beta chains below, sequenced in a study of long-term antiretroviral therapy in people with HIV. Assay version v3.0 of immunoSEQ was used, and it was run at survey level. Only in-frame clones appear in the TCRdb table, and some are missing; sequencing was by immunoSEQ multiplex PCR. This repertoire shows roughly 28,000 clones, about 95% found once; its top ten account for roughly 8%. The sample here was unsorted PBMCs, taken roughly 6.3 years after starting antiretroviral therapy. The origin of the receptors is a man aged 30-40 years with HIV.

The chain is built from TRBV7-9 and TRBJ1-4; TRBD1 matches at 8 bases. The CDR3 extends over 17 amino acids. V shed 5 bases and J 5 bases; nucleotides not matched to a gene: 13. The germline gives CDR1 SEHNR, CDR2 FQNEAQ (reference sequence). The CDR3 here is CASSPGTGFPENEKLFF. CDR3 coding DNA: TGTGCCAGCAGCCCCGGGACAGGTTTTCCGGAGAATGAAAAACTGTTTTTT.

In its sample, this clone ranks as large. Other DNA sequences in this sample translate to the same CDR3. This chain uses TRBV4-1 with TRBJ1-1; D remains ambiguous. This CDR3 spans 15 amino acids. V was shortened by 1 base and J by 1 base, with 10 bases between the two germline ends. Looked up from germline, CDR1 is MGHRA and CDR2 is YSYEKL. CDR3 sequence (DNA): TGCGCCAGCAGCCAAGGAGGACCCTCGAACACTGAAGCTTTCTTT. Residues: CASSQGGPSNTEAFF.

Only one count was recorded for this clone. The V gene is TRBV2, the J gene TRBJ1-5, with D possibly being TRBD1 (5 bases). The CDR3 sequence is 14 residues long. The V gene's germline CDR1 is SNHLY and CDR2 FYNNEI. The ends were cut back, 5 bases at V and 2 bases at J, with 10 bases in the middle. This CDR3 reads CASSRGHGNQPQHF. The CDR3 coding sequence is TGTGCCAGCAGTAGGGGTCATGGCAATCAGCCCCAGCATTTT.

The V gene is TRBV19, the J gene TRBJ2-6, with D perhaps given as TRBD1 or TRBD2 (5 bases each). The CDR3 has 16 amino acids. Germline V CDR1 and CDR2: LNHDA, SQIVND (reference sequence). With 3 bases removed from V and 6 bases from J, the gap between germline ends came to 15 bases. The CDR3 protein is CASSIRGGGSANVLTF. CDR3 bases: TGTGCCAGTAGTATTAGGGGTGGAGGATCGGCCAACGTCCTGACTTTC.

As concerns this clone: Other DNA sequences within the sample encode an identical CDR3. This sequence joins TRBV20-1 and TRBJ1-1; tentative D call: TRBD1 (5 bases). CDR3 length equals 11 residues. CDR1 is DFQATT, CDR2 SNEGSKA, per germline (reference sequence). The ends were cut back, 1 base at V and 11 bases at J, with 11 bases in the middle. CDR3 protein: CSARGGLGAFF. Written as DNA, the CDR3 is TGCAGTGCTAGAGGGGGGTTAGGGGCTTTCTTT.

This clone showed up just once. This chain uses TRBV9 with TRBJ1-1; D gene ambiguous. CDR1 and CDR2 from the germline V gene are SGDLS and YYNGEE. The CDR3 spans 13 residues. The ends were cut back, 2 bases at V and 4 bases at J, with 9 bases in the middle. CDR3: CASSVTRGTEAFF. In DNA form, the CDR3 reads TGTGCCAGCAGCGTGACACGGGGCACTGAAGCTTTCTTT.

This chain joins TRBV6-6 and TRBJ2-7; maybe TRBD1 (5 bases). The V end lost 2 bases, the J end lost 3 bases, and 11 bases lay between the germline ends. From germline, CDR1 is MNHNY and CDR2 SVGAGI (reference sequence). This CDR3 is built from 14 residues. This CDR3 reads CASSYAATDYEQYF. Here the CDR3 DNA reads TGTGCCAGCAGTTACGCCGCGACAGACTACGAGCAGTACTTC.

The rearrangement links TRBV9 to TRBJ2-7; 10 bases map to TRBD2. CDR1 and CDR2 from the germline V gene are SGDLS and YYNGEE. There are 14 residues in the CDR3. J was trimmed by 2 bases and V by 5 bases; bases with no gene match: 4. Written as DNA, the CDR3 is TGTGCCAGCAGTAGCGGGAGGTCCGCCTACGAGCAGTACTTC. As protein: CASSSGRSAYEQYF.

In DNA, the CDR3 is TGTGCCAGCAGTCCAAGGAGGACAGGGTGGAATGGCTACACCTTC. This gives the protein CASSPRRTGWNGYTF. V usage is TRBV27 and J usage is TRBJ1-2; 8 bases match TRBD1. The CDR3 loop spans 15 amino acids. V dropped 5 bases and J dropped 6; count of bases not matched to a gene: 11. Germline V gives CDR1 MNHEY, CDR2 SMNVEV (reference sequence).

This sequence joins TRBV5-1 and TRBJ2-1; 11 nucleotides align to TRBD2. This CDR3 contains 17 residues. Germline V gene sequence: CDR1 SGHRS, CDR2 YFSETQ. Trimming cost V 4 bases and J 6 bases; bases outside gene matches: 12. The CDR3 DNA sequence: TGCGCCAGCAGCCCCCTAGGCACCGGGACTAGCGGCAATGAGCAGTTCTTC. Translating it yields CASSPLGTGTSGNEQFF.

The rearrangement links TRBV4-2 to TRBJ1-6; TRBD1 might be the D (6 bases). This CDR3 is built from 16 residues. Germline lookup yields CDR1 LGHNA and CDR2 YNFKEQ. V lost 1 base to trimming and J lost 7 bases, with 14 bases between them. CDR3 sequence (DNA): TGTGCCAGCAGCCAAGTGGTGAACAGGGCCAATTCACCCCTCCACTTT. This gives the protein CASSQVVNRANSPLHF.

This chain joins TRBV5-4 and TRBJ1-1, with D unclear. The germline V gene encodes CDR1 SGHNT and CDR2 YYREEE (reference sequence). Deletions cut 0 bases from V and 6 bases from J, with 9 bases between. The CDR3 spans 13 residues. The CDR3 DNA reads TGTGCCAGCAGCTTGGAACTACACTCTGAAGCTTTCTTT. This sequence encodes CASSLELHSEAFF. Supplemented by reference TRBV5-4 and TRBJ1-1, the full variable domain reads ETGVTQSPTHLIKTRGQQVTLRCSSQSGHNTVSWYQQALGQGPQFIFQYYREEENGRGNFPPRFSGLQFPNYSSELNVNALELDDSALYLCASSLELHSEAFFGQGTRLTVV.

This clone was observed a few times. The rearrangement joins TRBV12-5 to TRBJ2-7; D unresolved. V was pared by 6 bases and J by 4 bases, with 4 bases between. Germline V gives CDR1 LGHNT, CDR2 FRNRAP. This CDR3 region has 10 residues. The DNA of the CDR3 is TGTGCTAGTGGATCGTACGAGCAGTACTTC. As protein: CASGSYEQYF.

This chain links TRBV28 with TRBJ2-7; no firm D call. Germline CDR1 is MDHEN and CDR2 is SYDVKM. This CDR3 spans 11 amino acids. Trimming took 4 bases from V and 4 from J, leaving 5 bases between them. The CDR3 DNA is TGTGCCAGCAGTTACAGTTACGAGCAGTACTTC. Protein product: CASSYSYEQYF. Full variable domain (remainder filled in from reference TRBV28 and TRBJ2-7): DVKVTQSSRYLVKRTGEKVFLECVQDMDHENMFWYRQDPGLGLRLIYFSYDVKMKEKGDIPEGYSVSREKKERFSLILESASTNQTSMYLCASSYSYEQYFGPGTRLTVT.

This clone was seen a handful of times. The V gene is TRBV28, the J gene TRBJ1-5; D unresolved. Trimming removed 6 bases at V and 0 bases at J, with 15 bases between. The CDR3 length is 16 residues. CDR1 is MDHEN and CDR2 is SYDVKM in the germline V gene. The CDR3 DNA follows: TGTGCCAGCAGCCCCGGCGGCCGAGATAGCAATCAGCCCCAGCATTTT. This gives the protein CASSPGGRDSNQPQHF.

This clone was picked up one time. In nucleotides, the CDR3 is TGTGCCAGCAGCTTAGCTGGCGTCCTTAGCTCCTACAATGAGCAGTTCTTC. Protein sequence: CASSLAGVLSSYNEQFF. The gene calls are TRBV7-2 and TRBJ2-1; no reliable D call. The CDR3 has 17 residues. Germline lookup yields CDR1 SGHTA and CDR2 FQGNSA. V lost 0 bases and J 0 bases, leaving 12 bases between the germline ends.

The rearrangement uses TRBV27 and TRBJ1-2; 7 positions match TRBD1. This CDR3 comprises 15 residues. J gave up 0 bases and V 5 bases, and 6 bases lay outside the gene matches. Looked up from germline, CDR1 is MNHEY and CDR2 is SMNVEV (reference sequence). This CDR3 is CASSPDREANYGYTF. DNA of the CDR3: TGTGCCAGCAGTCCAGACAGGGAGGCTAACTATGGCTACACCTTC.

This sequence joins TRBV4-1 and TRBJ2-4, with D perhaps given as TRBD1 or TRBD2 (6 bases each). The germline gives CDR1 MGHRA, CDR2 YSYEKL. V shed 3 bases and J shed 4 bases, with 19 bases lying between them. The CDR3 runs 17 residues. This CDR3 is CASSHGGLRGSKNIQYF. The CDR3 DNA reads as TGCGCCAGCAGCCACGGGGGCCTTAGAGGCTCGAAAAACATTCAGTACTTC.

The rearrangement joins TRBV18 to TRBJ1-5; TRBD1 is a possible D gene (5 bases). The CDR3 is 14 residues long. CDR1 and CDR2 from the germline V gene are KGHSH and LQKENI. Trimming left V 3 bases short and J 0 bases short, with 6 bases between. The chain's CDR3 is CASSPTDSNQPQHF. The CDR3 bases are TGTGCCAGCTCACCGACAGATAGCAATCAGCCCCAGCATTTT.

The rearrangement joins TRBV7-3 to TRBJ2-7, with unresolved D. Trimming took off 1 base at V and 2 bases at J, with 12 bases between the two ends. Germline V gene sequence: CDR1 SGHTA, CDR2 FQGTGA. There are 15 residues in the CDR3. The CDR3 here is CASSLISPRAYEQYF. The CDR3 DNA reads as TGTGCCAGCAGCTTAATCTCGCCACGAGCCTACGAGCAGTACTTC.